Each of the 29 T cell receptor beta chains below was sequenced from the same sample in a study of blood T cell repertoires in COVID-19. Sequencing was performed with immunoSEQ multiplex PCR; in TCRdb, only in-frame clones are kept and a portion is missing. The sample holds tens of thousands of clones, approximately 78% seen once. The sequenced sample consisted of peripheral blood. The receptors were gathered from a human donor in a cohort sampled during active COVID-19.

The chain uses TRBV14 and TRBJ1-5; D may be TRBD1 (5 bases). Per the germline V gene, CDR1 is SGHDN and CDR2 is FVKESK. V lost 1 base and J 3 bases, leaving 10 bases between the germline ends. This CDR3 spans 15 amino acids. The CDR3 nucleotides are TGTGCCAGCAGCCAAGCGGGGGGATACAATCAGCCCCAGCATTTT. Its protein product is CASSQAGGYNQPQHF.

The rearrangement joins TRBV6-5 to TRBJ1-2, with 8 bases identical to TRBD1. This CDR3 is 14 amino acids long. The V and J ends lost 5 bases and 8 bases, in that order; junction bases with no gene match: 10. CDR1 is MNHEY and CDR2 is SVGAGI in the germline V gene. The CDR3 reads CASSPLQGARGYTF. The CDR3 nucleotides are TGTGCCAGCAGTCCCCTCCAGGGGGCGCGGGGCTACACCTTC.

V gene TRBV11-3 combines with J gene TRBJ2-5, with 9 bases aligning to TRBD1. Germline CDR1 is SGHNT and CDR2 is YENEEA. The CDR3 has 15 amino acids. The ends lost 4 bases at V and 4 bases at J; junction bases unmatched: 7. CDR3 sequence reads: CASSSRGQGAETQYF. In DNA, the CDR3 is TGTGCCAGCAGCTCCAGGGGACAGGGTGCAGAGACCCAGTACTTC.

This CDR3 is CASSLDRGDPNTEAFF. In DNA form, the CDR3 reads TGTGCCAGCAGCTTGGACAGGGGGGATCCGAACACTGAAGCTTTCTTT. V usage is TRBV5-6 and J usage is TRBJ1-1; 8 bases align to TRBD1. The CDR3 length is 16 residues. J was trimmed by 1 base and V by 0 bases; bases with no gene match: 5. CDR1 is SGHDT, CDR2 YYEEEE, per germline.

The chain carries TRBV7-8 and TRBJ1-1; no firm D call. CDR3 length: 16 amino acids. The ends were cut back, 3 bases at V and 0 bases at J, with 14 bases in the middle. CDR1 is SGHVS and CDR2 is FQNEAQ in the germline V gene. The CDR3 region is CASSLGRGGVNTEAFF. For the CDR3, the DNA is TGTGCCAGCAGCTTGGGCCGAGGAGGAGTGAACACTGAAGCTTTCTTT.

CDR3 loop: CASSKSDSGNTIYF. CDR3 nucleotide sequence: TGTGCCAGCAGTAAGTCGGACAGTGGAAACACCATATATTTT. This chain joins TRBV2 and TRBJ1-3; weak D call: TRBD1 (6 bases). V lost 5 bases and J lost 3, with 11 bases in between. The CDR3 is 14 amino acids. Germline lookup yields CDR1 SNHLY and CDR2 FYNNEI.

The chain combines TRBV6-5 with TRBJ1-5; D call uncertain. The CDR3 is 14 amino acids. The germline gives CDR1 MNHEY, CDR2 SVGAGI. Trimming pared 6 bases from V and 2 bases from J, leaving 11 bases between. The DNA of the CDR3 is TGTGCCAGCAGCCGACAAGCCGGCAATCAGCCCCAGCATTTT. It specifies CASSRQAGNQPQHF.

The V gene is TRBV2, the J gene TRBJ1-5; the match to TRBD1 covers 11 bases. Losses at the gene ends were 5 bases for V and 6 bases for J; bases not matched to a gene: 6. The CDR3 sequence is 15 residues long. CDR1 is SNHLY, CDR2 FYNNEI, per germline. CDR3 sequence reads: CASSSDRGQGQPQHF. The CDR3 region has the DNA TGTGCCAGCAGTTCGGACAGGGGGCAAGGTCAGCCCCAGCATTTT.

The CDR3 protein is CASSQEGGLPETQYF. The CDR3 DNA reads TGTGCCAGCAGCCAAGAGGGGGGACTTCCCGAGACCCAGTACTTC. V gene TRBV3-1 (or the pseudogene TRBV3-2) combines with J gene TRBJ2-5; D perhaps matches TRBD2 (6 bases). Germline CDR1 and CDR2: LGHDT and YNNKEL (reference sequence). The CDR3 has 15 residues. V gave up 0 bases and J gave up 5 bases, with 13 bases separating them.

This chain connects TRBV10-2 to TRBJ2-2, with a tentative D call TRBD1 (6 bases). The CDR3 totals 13 residues. Germline assignment: CDR1 WSHSY and CDR2 SAAADI. The V end was cut by 10 bases, the J end by 1 base, with 10 bases between. The DNA of the CDR3 is TGCGCCACCGAGGGACAGAACACCGGGGAGCTGTTTTTT. It is translated as CATEGQNTGELFF.

V and J are TRBV18 and TRBJ1-2, with 8 bases lining up with TRBD1. This CDR3 comprises 15 residues. Germline V gene lookup returns CDR1 KGHSH and CDR2 LQKENI. J lost 0 bases, V lost 3 bases, and 3 bases had no gene match. The CDR3 DNA is TGTGCCAGCTCACCCGGGACAGGTGCTAACTATGGCTACACCTTC. It encodes CASSPGTGANYGYTF.

The rearrangement uses TRBV19 and TRBJ2-3, with D maybe TRBD2 (6 bases). V lost 5 bases and J lost 1, with 16 bases in between. Germline CDR1 is LNHDA and CDR2 is SQIVND (reference sequence). The CDR3 has 16 residues. CDR3 sequence (DNA): TGTGCCAGTAGTCCCCGACTAGTGGGGGGCACAGATACGCAGTATTTT. Translated: CASSPRLVGGTDTQYF.

The chain carries TRBV27 and TRBJ2-3, with 9 bases lining up with TRBD1. CDR3 length: 17 amino acids. Germline V CDR1 and CDR2: MNHEY, SMNVEV (reference sequence). Unmatched junction bases numbered 15, after V lost 6 bases and J lost 5 bases. The CDR3 protein is CASSVTTGTGRGDTQYF. CDR3 DNA: TGTGCCAGCAGCGTAACTACCGGGACAGGGCGGGGAGATACGCAGTATTTT.

The chain couples TRBV11-1 to TRBJ1-2; 7 nucleotides line up with TRBD1. The CDR3 runs 13 residues. V trimming: 5 bases; J trimming: 3 bases; junction bases outside the gene matches: 3. Per germline, CDR1 SGHAT and CDR2 FQDESV (reference sequence). The CDR3: CASSPGTDYGYTF. CDR3 DNA: TGTGCCAGCAGCCCCGGGACAGACTATGGCTACACCTTC.

V is TRBV15 and J is TRBJ2-7, with no clear D. Germline CDR1 and CDR2: LNHNV and YYDKDF (reference sequence). The V gene lost 2 bases and the J gene lost 4 bases, with 9 bases spanning the gap. The CDR3 has 13 residues. As DNA, the CDR3 is TGTGCCACCAGCAGACAGGTTGGGTACGAGCAGTACGTC. Its protein is CATSRQVGYEQYV.

The J gene is TRBJ1-2, the V gene TRBV19; D remains ambiguous. The CDR3 contains 15 residues. V dropped 5 bases and J dropped 4 bases, with 17 bases sitting between them. CDR1 LNHDA and CDR2 SQIVND come from the germline V gene (reference sequence). The CDR3, as DNA: TGTGCCAGTAGTGAGGTCAGAATGGGGAGCTATGGCTACACCTTC. Translating it yields CASSEVRMGSYGYTF.

This chain links TRBV6-5 with TRBJ2-3, with 10 positions matching TRBD2. There are 13 residues in the CDR3. Unmatched junction bases numbered 4, after V lost 10 bases and J lost 3 bases. CDR1 is MNHEY, CDR2 SVGAGI, per germline. The CDR3 sequence: CATIAGGTDTQYF. The CDR3 nucleotides are TGTGCCACGATAGCGGGGGGAACAGATACGCAGTATTTT.

V is TRBV7-8 and J is TRBJ2-7; 10 bases are shared with TRBD2. The CDR3 has 15 residues. Germline lookup yields CDR1 SGHVS and CDR2 FQNEAQ. The ends lost 4 bases at V and 5 bases at J; junction bases unmatched: 8. CDR3 region: CASSYASGGGNEQYV. The CDR3 nucleotides read TGTGCCAGCAGCTATGCTAGCGGGGGAGGAAACGAGCAGTACGTC.

This chain joins TRBV18 and TRBJ1-2, with TRBD1 identical over 9 bases. V trimming: 4 bases; J trimming: 4 bases; junction bases outside the gene matches: 4. The CDR3 is 14 residues long. CDR1 is KGHSH, CDR2 LQKENI, per germline. CDR3 DNA: TGTGCCAGCTCACAGGGACAGGGCACCTATGGCTACACCTTC. As protein: CASSQGQGTYGYTF.

The chain combines TRBV30 with TRBJ1-2; 7 bases agree with TRBD1. This CDR3 comprises 13 residues. Per the germline V gene, CDR1 is GTSNPN and CDR2 is SVGIG (reference sequence). The trim removed 6 bases at V and 3 bases at J, leaving 7 bases unmatched. CDR3 coding DNA: TGTGCCTGCTTTGACAGGGTGGACTATGGCTACACCTTC. This codes for CACFDRVDYGYTF. The variable domain in full, completed from reference TRBV30 and TRBJ1-2, reads SQTIHQWPATLVQPVGSPLSLECTVEGTSNPNLYWYRQAAGRGLQLLFYSVGIGQISSEVPQNLSASRPQDRQFILSSKKLLLSDSGFYLCACFDRVDYGYTFGSGTRLTVV.

This clone was seen just once. This chain connects TRBV12-3 or TRBV12-4 to TRBJ1-2; D is uncertain. The CDR3 sequence is 13 residues long. V dropped 7 bases and J dropped 8 bases, with 17 bases sitting between them. CDR3 DNA sequence: TGTGCCAGCAAGAGGGCGGTAGTAGAGGGCTACACCTTC. It encodes CASKRAVVEGYTF.

V gene TRBV9 combines with J gene TRBJ1-1; 8 bases match TRBD1. The CDR3 is 13 amino acids. The germline gives CDR1 SGDLS, CDR2 YYNGEE. After removal of 4 bases from V and 10 bases from J, the junction contained 9 bases not matched to a gene. In nucleotides, the CDR3 is TGTGCCAGCAGCCTTGGACAGGGCTTTGGAGCTTTCTTT. Translating gives CASSLGQGFGAFF.

The CDR3 DNA sequence: TGTGCCAGCAGTACATTCCAGGGGGCTGGAGATACGCAGTATTTT. This encodes CASSTFQGAGDTQYF. The rearrangement uses TRBV28 and TRBJ2-3; 8 bases are shared with TRBD1. V was pared by 5 bases and J by 5 bases, with 9 bases of the junction left unmatched. The CDR3 runs 15 residues. Germline-derived CDR1 and CDR2 are MDHEN and SYDVKM.

The V call is TRBV5-1, the J call TRBJ1-1; D unresolved. V lost 7 bases and J lost 7, with 17 bases in between. In germline, CDR1 is SGHRS, CDR2 YFSETQ. The CDR3 has 13 amino acids. The chain's CDR3 is CASRPGRGGEAFF. CDR3 nucleotide sequence: TGCGCCAGCCGACCGGGCCGGGGAGGTGAAGCTTTCTTT.

This clone has a single count. CDR3 bases: TGTGCCACGTACCGAGGGACAGCTGGAAACACCATATATTTT. It yields the protein CATYRGTAGNTIYF. The rearrangement links TRBV19 to TRBJ1-3; 7 bases agree with TRBD1. CDR1 and CDR2 (germline): LNHDA, SQIVND (reference sequence). The CDR3 is 14 residues long. Trimming cost V 10 bases and J 2 bases; bases outside gene matches: 8. Supplemented by reference TRBV19 and TRBJ1-3, the full variable domain reads DGGITQSPKYLFRKEGQNVTLSCEQNLNHDAMYWYRQDPGQGLRLIYYSQIVNDFQKGDIAEGYSVSREKKESFPLTVTSAQKNPTAFYLCATYRGTAGNTIYFGEGSWLTVV.

This clone was seen a single time. The chain couples TRBV7-2 to TRBJ2-7, with 8 bases fitting TRBD2. The CDR3 consists of 14 residues. Germline CDR1 and CDR2: SGHTA and FQGNSA. In DNA form, the CDR3 reads TGTGCAACTCGAGCGGCGGGGGGCTACTACGAGCAGTACTTC. Translating gives CATRAAGGYYEQYF.

The chain employs TRBV3-1 (or the pseudogene TRBV3-2) and TRBJ2-3, with D possibly matching TRBD1 (7 bases). The CDR3 is 15 amino acids. The germline V gene has CDR1 LGHDT and CDR2 YNNKEL (reference sequence). V was trimmed by 4 bases and J by 2 bases, leaving 13 bases between them. Here the CDR3 reads CASSPRDRFTDTQYF. The CDR3 nucleotides are TGTGCCAGCAGCCCGCGGGACAGATTCACAGATACGCAGTATTTT.

The chain has TRBV20-1 and TRBJ2-5; D is uncertain. CDR3 length: 10 amino acids. V shed 5 bases and J shed 4 bases, with 5 bases lying between them. Germline-derived CDR1 and CDR2 are DFQATT and SNEGSKA (reference sequence). As DNA, the CDR3 is TGCAGTGCTCCGGTAGAGACCCAGTACTTC. Protein: CSAPVETQYF.

The J gene is TRBJ2-1, the V gene TRBV5-1, with TRBD2 matching over 14 bases. The CDR3 extends over 18 amino acids. Trimming at V came to 0 bases and at J to 3 bases, leaving 5 bases not matched to a gene. The germline CDR1 and CDR2 sequences are SGHRS and YFSETQ. CDR3 amino acids: CASSLVGLAGGYYNEQFF. For the CDR3, the DNA is TGCGCCAGCAGCTTGGTCGGACTAGCGGGGGGTTACTACAATGAGCAGTTCTTC.